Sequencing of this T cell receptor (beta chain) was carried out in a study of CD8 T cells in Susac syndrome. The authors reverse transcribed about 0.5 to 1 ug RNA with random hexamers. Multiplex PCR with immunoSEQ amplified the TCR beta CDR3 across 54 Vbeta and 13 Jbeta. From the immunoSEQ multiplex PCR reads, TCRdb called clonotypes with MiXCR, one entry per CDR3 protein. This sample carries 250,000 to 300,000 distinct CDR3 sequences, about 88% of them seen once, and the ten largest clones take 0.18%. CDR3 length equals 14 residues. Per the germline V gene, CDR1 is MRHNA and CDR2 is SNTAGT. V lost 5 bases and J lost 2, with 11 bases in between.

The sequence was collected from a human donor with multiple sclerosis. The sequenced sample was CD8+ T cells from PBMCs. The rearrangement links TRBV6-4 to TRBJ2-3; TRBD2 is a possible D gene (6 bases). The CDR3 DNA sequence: TGTGCCAGCAGTCCCCGGGGGAACACAGATACGCAGTATTTT. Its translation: CASSPRGNTDTQYF.